This passage covers 18 T cell receptor beta chains from one sample sequenced in a study of cytomegalovirus exposure and HLA in healthy donors. Here immunoSEQ multiplex PCR was the method, and the copy in TCRdb shows in-frame clones only, minus some. The repertoire holds about 130,000 clones, 89% seen once, with about 9.9% in the top ten. The sequenced material came from PBMCs. Source of these receptors: a woman younger than 35 in good health and CMV-seropositive.

This chain links TRBV27 with TRBJ2-2; D remains unclear. The germline gives CDR1 MNHEY, CDR2 SMNVEV (reference sequence). V gave up 2 bases and J gave up 3 bases, with 4 bases separating them. CDR3 length: 13 amino acids. The CDR3 DNA is TGTGCCAGCAGTTTAGACTACACCGGGGAGCTGTTTTTT. This gives the protein CASSLDYTGELFF.

V usage is TRBV7-9 and J usage is TRBJ2-3, with D possibly matching TRBD1 (6 bases). This CDR3 spans 14 amino acids. CDR1 and CDR2 (germline): SEHNR, FQNEAQ (reference sequence). Trimming cost V 5 bases and J 4 bases, with 13 bases left between them. The CDR3, as DNA: TGTGCCAGCAGCCCGCGGACAGAAGCAGATACGCAGTATTTT. This sequence encodes CASSPRTEADTQYF.

V is TRBV29-1 and J is TRBJ2-3; 13 nucleotides match TRBD2. V was clipped by 8 bases and J by 0 bases; unmatched bases: 5. CDR1 is SQVTM and CDR2 is ANQGSEA in the germline V gene. This CDR3 comprises 15 residues. CDR3 sequence reads: CSSKTSGGSTDTQYF. The CDR3 nucleotides read TGCAGCTCGAAGACTAGCGGGGGGAGCACAGATACGCAGTATTTT.

Comment on this clone: This CDR3 is also generated by other DNA sequences in the sample. The J gene is TRBJ1-1, the V gene TRBV27; D is unresolved. The germline gives CDR1 MNHEY, CDR2 SMNVEV (reference sequence). V gave up 3 bases and J gave up 1 base, with 6 bases separating them. This CDR3 is 13 amino acids long. The CDR3 DNA reads as TGTGCCAGCAGTTTCCAGGAGAACACTGAAGCTTTCTTT. This encodes CASSFQENTEAFF.

V gene TRBV9 combines with J gene TRBJ2-1, with TRBD2 matching 11 bases. The germline gives CDR1 SGDLS, CDR2 YYNGEE. CDR3 length: 17 residues. V lost 2 bases, J lost 0 bases, and 4 bases stayed unmatched. The CDR3 nucleotides are TGTGCCAGCAGCGTTCTAGCGGGGGGCAGCTCCTACAATGAGCAGTTCTTC. Amino acids: CASSVLAGGSSYNEQFF.

V usage is TRBV6-5 and J usage is TRBJ2-1; D not resolved. The CDR3 is 11 amino acids. From germline, CDR1 is MNHEY and CDR2 SVGAGI. The V gene lost 5 bases and the J gene lost 9 bases, with 8 bases spanning the gap. CDR3 residues: CASSVAGEQFF. In nucleotides, the CDR3 is TGTGCCAGCAGTGTAGCCGGTGAGCAGTTCTTC.

This sequence joins TRBV7-2 and TRBJ2-2; TRBD2 might be the D (5 bases). V lost 6 bases and J lost 2, with 10 bases in between. Germline V CDR1 and CDR2: SGHTA, FQGNSA. There are 14 residues in the CDR3. Here the CDR3 DNA reads TGTGCCAGCAGTGGTCGACTAAACACCGGGGAGCTGTTTTTT. It encodes CASSGRLNTGELFF.

V usage is TRBV2 and J usage is TRBJ1-1; no reliable D call. V lost 1 base to trimming and J lost 0 bases, with 6 bases between them. CDR1 and CDR2 (germline): SNHLY, FYNNEI. There are 14 residues in the CDR3. In nucleotides, the CDR3 is TGTGCCAGCAGTGAAGGGACTCTGAACACTGAAGCTTTCTTT. It encodes CASSEGTLNTEAFF.

The J gene is TRBJ2-1, the V gene TRBV6-5; 10 positions agree with TRBD1. The germline gives CDR1 MNHEY, CDR2 SVGAGI. CDR3 length: 15 amino acids. V was pared by 7 bases and J by 2 bases, with 5 bases of the junction left unmatched. CDR3 in DNA: TGTGCCAGCACCTGGGGACAGGGGACCTACAATGAGCAGTTCTTC. Amino acid sequence: CASTWGQGTYNEQFF.

This clone occurred once. The chain is built from TRBV27 and TRBJ1-4, with D unresolved. With 2 bases removed from V and 7 bases from J, the gap between germline ends came to 14 bases. There are 15 residues in the CDR3. CDR1 and CDR2 (germline): MNHEY, SMNVEV (reference sequence). CDR3 in amino acids: CASSLKRGLGEKLFF. In nucleotides, the CDR3 is TGTGCCAGCAGTTTAAAACGGGGTTTAGGTGAAAAACTGTTTTTT. The full variable domain, with the rest looked up from reference TRBV27 and TRBJ1-4, is EAQVTQNPRYLITVTGKKLTVTCSQNMNHEYMSWYRQDPGLGLRQIYYSMNVEVTDKGDVPEGYKVSRKEKRNFPLILESPSPNQTSLYFCASSLKRGLGEKLFFGSGTQLSVL.

This sequence joins TRBV15 and TRBJ2-2; TRBD1 matches 8 bases. The CDR3 is made up of 18 amino acids. The germline V gene encodes CDR1 LNHNV and CDR2 YYDKDF (reference sequence). With V trimmed by 3 bases and J by 11 bases, 20 bases remained unmatched. Written as DNA, the CDR3 is TGTGCCACCAGCAGCCTCGCCCCGGCAGGGGGCAAGTCGGTCGAGCTGTTTTTT. Protein: CATSSLAPAGGKSVELFF.

The chain combines TRBV2 with TRBJ1-2, with 7 positions matching TRBD1. The CDR3 spans 16 residues. V lost 5 bases and J lost 0; bases outside the gene matches: 9. Germline V gene sequence: CDR1 SNHLY, CDR2 FYNNEI. CDR3 amino acids: CASSPGQVFTNYGYTF. Here the CDR3 DNA reads TGTGCCAGCAGTCCCGGACAGGTTTTTACTAACTATGGCTACACCTTC.

The sample holds one count of this clone. The chain has TRBV6-5 and TRBJ1-1; TRBD1 agrees at 9 bases. The trim removed 5 bases at V and 4 bases at J, leaving 5 bases unmatched. The germline gives CDR1 MNHEY, CDR2 SVGAGI. This CDR3 spans 14 amino acids. CDR3 DNA: TGTGCCAGCAGTAAGGACAGGGGCCGCACTGAAGCTTTCTTT. It is translated as CASSKDRGRTEAFF.

The chain joins TRBV7-2 to TRBJ2-5, with 9 positions matching TRBD2. J gave up 2 bases and V 1 base, and 8 bases lay outside the gene matches. Per germline, CDR1 SGHTA and CDR2 FQGNSA. This CDR3 spans 17 amino acids. CDR3 nucleotides: TGTGCCAGCAGCTTAGTTGCGGGGGGGCCGGGGCAAGAGACCCAGTACTTC. Protein sequence: CASSLVAGGPGQETQYF.

This clone has only a few counts. V gene TRBV10-3 combines with J gene TRBJ1-3; D is possibly TRBD1 (5 bases). The V gene's germline CDR1 is ENHRY and CDR2 SYGVKD. V was pared by 3 bases and J by 0 bases, with 9 bases between. This CDR3 spans 15 amino acids. The CDR3 loop is CAISDTGHSGNTIYF. CDR3 nucleotides: TGTGCCATCAGTGACACAGGTCACTCTGGAAACACCATATATTTT.

This clone is a singleton in its sample. The chain is built from TRBV19 and TRBJ2-7; TRBD1 agrees at 11 bases. CDR1 LNHDA and CDR2 SQIVND come from the germline V gene (reference sequence). Germline trimming cut 10 bases from V and 2 bases from J; bases unmatched to any gene: 7. The CDR3 contains 14 residues. CDR3 DNA: TGTGCCACCGAGGACAGGGGGCCCACCTACGAGCAGTACTTC. Amino acids: CATEDRGPTYEQYF.

V and J are TRBV7-2 and TRBJ2-5, with a tentative D call TRBD2 (6 bases). This CDR3 contains 14 residues. Per the germline V gene, CDR1 is SGHTA and CDR2 is FQGNSA. V was pared by 5 bases and J by 5 bases, with 15 bases between. The chain's CDR3 is CASSHRENRETQYF. In nucleotides, the CDR3 is TGTGCCAGCAGCCACCGGGAGAACCGGGAGACCCAGTACTTC.

The table lists this clone with a few counts. The rearrangement joins TRBV19 to TRBJ2-1, with a tentative D call TRBD2 (6 bases). Deletions cut 7 bases from V and 9 bases from J, with 16 bases between. The CDR3 is made up of 13 amino acids. The germline V gene encodes CDR1 LNHDA and CDR2 SQIVND (reference sequence). CDR3 DNA sequence: TGTGCCAGTATGCGGGGACCAAGGGGTGAGCAGTTCTTC. It specifies CASMRGPRGEQFF.